This T cell receptor beta chain emerged from a study of radiotherapy plus CTLA-4 blockade in lung cancer. Study background: Disease control was present in roughly 30% of patients, and objective responses in approximately 19%. Study results and caveats: According to reports, early shifts in blood T cell clones, alongside interferon-beta, forecast response most accurately.

Profiled with immunoSEQ multiplex PCR; TCRdb holds only in-frame clones, not every one. Among under 95,000 clones, roughly 80% were seen once, and the ten largest hold 0.79%. The length of the CDR3 is 15 residues. Germline values: CDR1 GTSNPN, CDR2 SVGIG (reference sequence). With 2 bases clipped from V and 0 bases from J, the junction kept 6 bases outside the gene matches. Notes on this clone: No antigen is known for it.

The material sequenced was peripheral blood, taken from a patient treated with radiotherapy plus ipilimumab. The V gene is TRBV30, the J gene TRBJ1-2, with TRBD1 identical over 7 bases. This clonotype originated in a human donor with non-small cell lung cancer who had stable disease on radiotherapy plus ipilimumab. CDR3 sequence reads: CAWSLGQLANYGYTF. CDR3 bases: TGTGCCTGGAGTTTGGGACAGTTAGCTAACTATGGCTACACCTTC.